This TCR beta chain was found in a study of early T cells in non-severe SARS-CoV-2 infection. TCRdb re-called the 5' RACE reads through MiXCR, storing one row per CDR3 protein. The sample comprises about 80,000 distinct CDR3 sequences, 9.5% to 13% of which are singletons, and approximately 2.6% rests with the top ten. This clonotype was seen more than once but under ten times. Germline CDR1 DFQATT, CDR2 SNEGSKA (reference sequence). V lost 5 bases and J lost 3, with 13 bases in between. This CDR3 has 13 amino acids. The source material was whole blood. The V gene is TRBV20-1, the J gene TRBJ1-1; D ambiguous. The sequence derives from an adult who was a healthcare worker with PCR-confirmed SARS-CoV-2 infection or an uninfected control (not recorded which). CDR3 in DNA: TGCAGTGCTGGCCATCGTGGATACACTGAAGCTTTCTTT. It yields the protein CSAGHRGYTEAFF.